This TCR beta chain was sequenced in a study of technical replicates of blood from a few donors. Method: immunoSEQ multiplex PCR; TCRdb's copy keeps in-frame clones and lacks some. The sample shows roughly 71,000 clones, roughly 94% of them seen only once. The sequence came from a human donor in good health. The sequenced material came from T cells isolated from PBMCs.

CDR3 nucleotides: TGCGCCAGCAGCTCTGAGAGGAACACTGAAGCTTTCTTT. This sequence encodes CASSSERNTEAFF. The chain has TRBV5-1 and TRBJ1-1, with D unresolved. Germline-derived CDR1 and CDR2 are SGHRS and YFSETQ. The CDR3 consists of 13 residues. The V gene lost 3 bases and the J gene lost 1 base, with 7 bases spanning the gap.